The rows below give T cell receptor beta chains drawn from one sample of a study of blood T cell repertoires in COVID-19. Libraries were prepared by immunoSEQ multiplex PCR; TCRdb keeps only in-frame clonotypes and omits some of them. The data contain some 500,000 clones, more than 75% of them singletons. Sequencing was performed on PBMCs or T cells enriched from blood (not recorded which). These TCRs come from a woman aged 40 to 50 who had recovered from COVID-19. Each CDR3 is given with its conserved first and last residue. The D gene is left open where the match is weak. Only part of the rows carry a size: once, few, many, or a class if the clone is expanded.

v_gene	abundance	d_gene	j_gene	CDR3nt	CDR3aa
TRBV6-5	-	-	TRBJ1-2	TGTGCCAGCACTCGGGGGGGAATCGGCTATGGCTACACCTTC	CASTRGGIGYGYTF
TRBV10-3	-	-	TRBJ1-2	TGTGCCATCAGTGCCTGGGGAGGCGGTTCTAACTATGGCTACACCTTC	CAISAWGGGSNYGYTF
TRBV7-9	few	-	TRBJ2-5	TGTGCCAGCAGTTCGGACTTGGGCGAGACCCAGTACTTC	CASSSDLGETQYF
TRBV9	-	TRBD1	TRBJ1-6	TGTGCCAGCAGCGTACTGGACAGGGCGACACCCCTCCACTTT	CASSVLDRATPLHF
TRBV19	once	-	TRBJ1-1	TGTGCCAGTAGTATACACCAGGGGTTTTCGGGCTTGAACACTGAAGCTTTCTTT	CASSIHQGFSGLNTEAFF
TRBV19	-	TRBD1	TRBJ1-3	TGTGCCAGTAGTATGCGAAGAAGACAGGGGTCGGACACCATATATTTT	CASSMRRRQGSDTIYF
TRBV5-4	-	TRBD1	TRBJ1-1	TGTGCCAGCAGCAAGGGACAGCAGAACACTGAAGCTTTCTTT	CASSKGQQNTEAFF
TRBV10-1	few	-	TRBJ1-1	TGCGCCAGCAGTCCGCGGGGAATGAACACTGAAGCTTTCTTT	CASSPRGMNTEAFF
TRBV18	-	-	TRBJ1-4	TGTGCCAGCTCACCAGTTTTGTCCGCCGGGGGGAATGAAAAACTGTTTTTT	CASSPVLSAGGNEKLFF
TRBV7-2	-	TRBD2	TRBJ2-2	TGTGCCAGCAGTTTACTAGCGGGAGGCACCGGGGAGCTGTTTTTT	CASSLLAGGTGELFF
TRBV19	-	-	TRBJ1-1	TGTGCCAGTAGAAGAGACAGCTTTTTCGAGCCTTTCTTT	CASRRDSFFEPFF
TRBV5-1	-	TRBD2	TRBJ2-3	TGCGCCAGCAGCTTAGGACTAGCGGGGCGCCGCGTTGGCACAGATACGCAGTATTTT	CASSLGLAGRRVGTDTQYF
TRBV7-2	-	-	TRBJ1-1	TGTGCCAGCAGCTTATCTCGCACTGAAGCTTTCTTT	CASSLSRTEAFF
TRBV11-2	-	TRBD1	TRBJ2-1	TGTGCCAGCAGCTTAGAGGGGGACAGAGGAGGTAAGCAGTTCTTC	CASSLEGDRGGKQFF
TRBV7-9	-	-	TRBJ1-1	TGTGCCAGCAGCTTGAGGATGTATCCAGGGAAAGCTTTCTTT	CASSLRMYPGKAFF
TRBV9	-	TRBD1	TRBJ1-4	TGTGCCAGCAGCCATGGGACAGGGTCCACAACTAATGAAAAACTGTTTTTT	CASSHGTGSTTNEKLFF
TRBV12-3/TRBV12-4	-	-	TRBJ1-1	TGTGCCAGCAGTTTGCTATTGAACACTGAAGCTTTCTTT	CASSLLLNTEAFF
TRBV19	-	-	TRBJ1-5	TGTGCCAGTAGCCCGGAACAGGGTTATCAGCCCCAGCATTTT	CASSPEQGYQPQHF
TRBV19	once	TRBD1	TRBJ1-1	TGTGCCAGTAGTGTGACAGGGTATAGTAACACTGAAGCTTTCTTT	CASSVTGYSNTEAFF
TRBV24-1	-	TRBD2	TRBJ2-1	TGTGCCACCAGTGACCGGGGACTAGCGGGAGTGAATGAGCAGTTCTTC	CATSDRGLAGVNEQFF
TRBV30	-	TRBD1	TRBJ2-7	TGTGCCTGGAGTATCCAGGGGGCCAACGAGCAGTACTTC	CAWSIQGANEQYF
TRBV24-1	-	TRBD1	TRBJ1-2	TGTGCCACCAGTGATCAACAGGGGAACTATGGCTACACCTTC	CATSDQQGNYGYTF
TRBV5-1	-	-	TRBJ2-5	TGCGCCAGCAGCTTGTGGAGGGGGGGTGATGAGACCCAGTACTTC	CASSLWRGGDETQYF
TRBV5-1	-	-	TRBJ2-5	TGCGCCAGCGTCCAGAGAACAGGGAATCAAGAGACCCAGTACTTC	CASVQRTGNQETQYF
TRBV13	-	TRBD1	TRBJ1-1	TGTGCCAGCAGCAGCTACAGGGGTGAAGCTTTCTTT	CASSSYRGEAFF